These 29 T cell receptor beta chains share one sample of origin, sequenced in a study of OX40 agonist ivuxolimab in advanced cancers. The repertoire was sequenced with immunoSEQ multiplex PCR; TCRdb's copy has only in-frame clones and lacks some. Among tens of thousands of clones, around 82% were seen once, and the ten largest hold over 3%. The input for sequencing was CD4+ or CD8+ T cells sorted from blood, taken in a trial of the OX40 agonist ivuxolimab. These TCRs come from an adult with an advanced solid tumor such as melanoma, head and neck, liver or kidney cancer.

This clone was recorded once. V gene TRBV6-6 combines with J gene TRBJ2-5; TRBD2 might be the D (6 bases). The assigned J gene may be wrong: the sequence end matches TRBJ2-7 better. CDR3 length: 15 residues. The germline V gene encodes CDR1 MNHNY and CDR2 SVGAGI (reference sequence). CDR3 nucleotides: TGTGCCAGCAGGGATCCCCCCGTGGGAGGTCTCGAGCAGTACTTC. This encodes CASRDPPVGGLEQYF.

The CDR3 coding sequence is TGTGCCAGCAGCTTAGGGCAGGGGCCGGCCTACGAGCAGTACTTC. Its protein product is CASSLGQGPAYEQYF. V gene TRBV11-2 combines with J gene TRBJ2-7; tentative D call: TRBD1 (6 bases). The CDR3 spans 15 residues. The V end lost 1 base, the J end lost 2 bases, and 12 bases lay between the germline ends. Germline assignment: CDR1 SGHAT and CDR2 FQNNGV.

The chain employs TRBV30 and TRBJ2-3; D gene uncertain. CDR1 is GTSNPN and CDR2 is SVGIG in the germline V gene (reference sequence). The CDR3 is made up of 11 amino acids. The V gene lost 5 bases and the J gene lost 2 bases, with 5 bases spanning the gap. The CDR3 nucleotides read TGTGCCTGGGGGGTCACAGATACGCAGTATTTT. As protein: CAWGVTDTQYF.

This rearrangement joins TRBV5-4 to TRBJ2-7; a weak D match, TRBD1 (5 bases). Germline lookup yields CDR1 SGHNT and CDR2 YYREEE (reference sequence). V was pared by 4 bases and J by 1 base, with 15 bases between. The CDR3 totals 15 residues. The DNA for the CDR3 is TGTGCCAGCAGCCCACAGAACCAGGGTTCCTACGAGCAGTACTTC. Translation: CASSPQNQGSYEQYF.

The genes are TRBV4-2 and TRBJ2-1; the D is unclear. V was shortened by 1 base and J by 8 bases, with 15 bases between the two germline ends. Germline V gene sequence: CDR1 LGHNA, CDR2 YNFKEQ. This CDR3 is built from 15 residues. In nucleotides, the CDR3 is TGTGCCAGCAGCCAAGTATTGTGGGTTTCCGATGAGCAGTTCTTC. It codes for CASSQVLWVSDEQFF.

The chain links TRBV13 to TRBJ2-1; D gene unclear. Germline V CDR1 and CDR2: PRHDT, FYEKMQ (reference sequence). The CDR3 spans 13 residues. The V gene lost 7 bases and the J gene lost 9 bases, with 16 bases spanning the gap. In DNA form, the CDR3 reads TGTGCCAGCACCCCCACGGTGGCTGGTGAGCAGTTCTTC. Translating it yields CASTPTVAGEQFF.

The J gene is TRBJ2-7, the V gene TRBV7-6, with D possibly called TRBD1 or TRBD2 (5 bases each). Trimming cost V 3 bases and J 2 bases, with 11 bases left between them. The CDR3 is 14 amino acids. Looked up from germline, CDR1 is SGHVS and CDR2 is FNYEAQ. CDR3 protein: CASSLGTSTYEQYF. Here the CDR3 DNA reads TGTGCCAGCAGCTTGGGGACGTCGACCTACGAGCAGTACTTC.

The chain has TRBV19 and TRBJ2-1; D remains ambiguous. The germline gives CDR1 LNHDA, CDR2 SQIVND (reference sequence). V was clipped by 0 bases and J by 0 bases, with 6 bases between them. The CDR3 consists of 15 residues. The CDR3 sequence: CASSIDTSSYNEQFF. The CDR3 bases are TGTGCCAGTAGTATAGACACAAGCTCCTACAATGAGCAGTTCTTC.

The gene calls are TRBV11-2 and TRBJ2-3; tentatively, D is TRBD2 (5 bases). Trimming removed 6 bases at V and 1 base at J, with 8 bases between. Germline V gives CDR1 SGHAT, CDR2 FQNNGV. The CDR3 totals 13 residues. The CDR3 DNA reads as TGTGCCAGCAGTAAGGGAGGCACAGATACGCAGTATTTT. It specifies CASSKGGTDTQYF.

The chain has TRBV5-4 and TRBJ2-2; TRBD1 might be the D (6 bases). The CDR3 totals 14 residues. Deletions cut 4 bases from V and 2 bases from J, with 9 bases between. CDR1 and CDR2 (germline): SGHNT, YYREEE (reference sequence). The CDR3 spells CASSKDSNTGELFF. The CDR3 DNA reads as TGTGCCAGCAGCAAGGACAGTAACACCGGGGAGCTGTTTTTT.

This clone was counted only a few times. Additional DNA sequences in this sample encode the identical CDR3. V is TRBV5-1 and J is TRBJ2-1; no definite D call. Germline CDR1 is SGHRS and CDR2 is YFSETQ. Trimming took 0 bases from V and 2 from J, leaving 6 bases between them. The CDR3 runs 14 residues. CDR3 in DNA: TGCGCCAGCAGCTTGGGCGGACCCTACAATGAGCAGTTCTTC. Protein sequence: CASSLGGPYNEQFF.

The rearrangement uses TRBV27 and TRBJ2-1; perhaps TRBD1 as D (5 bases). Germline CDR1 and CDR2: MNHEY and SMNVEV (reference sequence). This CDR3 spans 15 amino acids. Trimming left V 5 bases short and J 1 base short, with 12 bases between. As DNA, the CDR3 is TGTGCCAGCAGTGAGCAGGGTTTATCCTACAATGAGCAGTTCTTC. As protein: CASSEQGLSYNEQFF.

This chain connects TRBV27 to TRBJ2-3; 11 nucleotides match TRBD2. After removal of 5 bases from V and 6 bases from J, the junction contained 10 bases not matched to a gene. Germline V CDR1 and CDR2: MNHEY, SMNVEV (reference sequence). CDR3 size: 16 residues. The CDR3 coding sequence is TGTGCCAGCAGTCTCCTCCCGGGACTAGCGGCCGATACGCAGTATTTT. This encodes CASSLLPGLAADTQYF.

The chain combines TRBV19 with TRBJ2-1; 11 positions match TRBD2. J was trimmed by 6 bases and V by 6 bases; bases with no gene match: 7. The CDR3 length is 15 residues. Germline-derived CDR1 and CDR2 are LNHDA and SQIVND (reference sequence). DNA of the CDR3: TGTGCCAGTAGCCCCCTAGCGGGAGGTGTCAATGAGCAGTTCTTC. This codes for CASSPLAGGVNEQFF.

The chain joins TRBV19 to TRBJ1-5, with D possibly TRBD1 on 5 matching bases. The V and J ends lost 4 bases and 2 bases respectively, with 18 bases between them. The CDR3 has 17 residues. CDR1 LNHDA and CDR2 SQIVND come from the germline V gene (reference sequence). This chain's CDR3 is CASSTHPGPSGNQPQHF. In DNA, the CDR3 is TGTGCCAGTAGTACACATCCGGGACCATCGGGCAATCAGCCCCAGCATTTT.

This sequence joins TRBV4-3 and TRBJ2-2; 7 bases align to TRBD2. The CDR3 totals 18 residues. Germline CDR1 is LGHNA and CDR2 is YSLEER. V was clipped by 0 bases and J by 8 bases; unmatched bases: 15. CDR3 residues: CASSQDPVPAGEIGELFF. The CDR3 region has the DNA TGCGCCAGCAGCCAAGATCCGGTCCCCGCGGGAGAGATAGGGGAGCTGTTTTTT.

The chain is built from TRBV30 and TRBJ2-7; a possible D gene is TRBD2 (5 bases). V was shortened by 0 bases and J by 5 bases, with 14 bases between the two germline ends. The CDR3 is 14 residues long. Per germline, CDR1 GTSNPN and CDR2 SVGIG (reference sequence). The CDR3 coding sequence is TGTGCCTGGAGTGTCGAACCTACGGGGAACGAGCAGTACTTC. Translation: CAWSVEPTGNEQYF.

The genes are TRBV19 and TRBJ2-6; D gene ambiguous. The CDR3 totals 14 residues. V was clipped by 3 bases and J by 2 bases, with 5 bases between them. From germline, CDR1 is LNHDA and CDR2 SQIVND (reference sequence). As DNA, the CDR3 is TGTGCCAGTAGTATCGCTGCTGGGGCCAACGTCCTGACTTTC. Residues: CASSIAAGANVLTF.

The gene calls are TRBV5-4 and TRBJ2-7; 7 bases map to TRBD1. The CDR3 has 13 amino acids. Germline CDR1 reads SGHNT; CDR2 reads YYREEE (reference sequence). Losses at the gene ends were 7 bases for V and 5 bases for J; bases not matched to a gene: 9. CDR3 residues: CASYFRGLDEQYF. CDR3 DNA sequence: TGTGCCAGCTACTTTAGGGGGCTCGACGAGCAGTACTTC.

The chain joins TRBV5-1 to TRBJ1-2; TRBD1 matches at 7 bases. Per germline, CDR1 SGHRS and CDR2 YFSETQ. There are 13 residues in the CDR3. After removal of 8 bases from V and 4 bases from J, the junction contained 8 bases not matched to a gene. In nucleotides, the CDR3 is TGCGCCAGGATGCCGGGACAGTCCTATGGCTACACCTTC. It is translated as CARMPGQSYGYTF.

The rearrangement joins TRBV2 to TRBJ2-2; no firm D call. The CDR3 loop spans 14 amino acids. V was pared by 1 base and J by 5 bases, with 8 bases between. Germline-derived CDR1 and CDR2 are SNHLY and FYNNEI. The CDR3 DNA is TGTGCCAGCAGTGAAGTCCTAGGTACCGGGGAGCTGTTTTTT. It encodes CASSEVLGTGELFF.

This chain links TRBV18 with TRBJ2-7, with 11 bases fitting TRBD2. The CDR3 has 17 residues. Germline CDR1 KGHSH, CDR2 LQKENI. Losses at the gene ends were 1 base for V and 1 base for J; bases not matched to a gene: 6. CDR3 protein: CASSPLAGGPRSYEQYF. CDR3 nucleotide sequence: TGTGCCAGCTCACCACTAGCGGGAGGGCCTCGGTCCTACGAGCAGTACTTC.

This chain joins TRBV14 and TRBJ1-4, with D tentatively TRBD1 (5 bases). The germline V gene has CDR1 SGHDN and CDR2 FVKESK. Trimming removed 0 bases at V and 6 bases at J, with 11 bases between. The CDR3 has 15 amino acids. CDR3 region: CASSQDIGEDEKLFF. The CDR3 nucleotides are TGTGCCAGCAGCCAAGATATAGGGGAAGATGAAAAACTGTTTTTT.

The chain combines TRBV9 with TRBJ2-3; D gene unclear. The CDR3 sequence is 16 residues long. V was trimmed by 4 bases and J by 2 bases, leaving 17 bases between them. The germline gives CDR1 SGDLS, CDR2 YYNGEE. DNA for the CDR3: TGTGCCAGCAGCCACCCTAACCCGCTACTCACAGATACGCAGTATTTT. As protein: CASSHPNPLLTDTQYF.

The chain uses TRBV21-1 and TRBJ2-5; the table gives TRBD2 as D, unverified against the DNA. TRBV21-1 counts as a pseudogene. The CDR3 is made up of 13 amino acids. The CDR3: CASNRPGEETQYF. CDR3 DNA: TGTGCCAGCAACCGACCGGGAGAAGAGACCCAGTACTTC.

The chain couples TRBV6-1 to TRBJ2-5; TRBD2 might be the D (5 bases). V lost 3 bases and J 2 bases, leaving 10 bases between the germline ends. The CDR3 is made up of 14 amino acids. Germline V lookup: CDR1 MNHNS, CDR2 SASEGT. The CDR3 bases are TGTGCCAGCAGTGAGAGGGTTGGTCAAGAGACCCAGTACTTC. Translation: CASSERVGQETQYF.

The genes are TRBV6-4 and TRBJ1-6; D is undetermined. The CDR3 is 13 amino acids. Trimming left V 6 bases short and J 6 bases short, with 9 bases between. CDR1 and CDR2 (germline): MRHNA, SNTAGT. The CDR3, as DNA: TGTGCCAGCAGGGATGGCGGTAATTCACCCCTCCACTTT. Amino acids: CASRDGGNSPLHF.

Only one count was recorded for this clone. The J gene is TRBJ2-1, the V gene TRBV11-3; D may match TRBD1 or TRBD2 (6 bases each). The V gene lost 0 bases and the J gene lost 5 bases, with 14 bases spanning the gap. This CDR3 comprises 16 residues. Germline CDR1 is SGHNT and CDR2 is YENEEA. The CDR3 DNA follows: TGTGCCAGCAGCTTAGAGGGGGGCAGGCCAGACAATGAGCAGTTCTTC. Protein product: CASSLEGGRPDNEQFF.

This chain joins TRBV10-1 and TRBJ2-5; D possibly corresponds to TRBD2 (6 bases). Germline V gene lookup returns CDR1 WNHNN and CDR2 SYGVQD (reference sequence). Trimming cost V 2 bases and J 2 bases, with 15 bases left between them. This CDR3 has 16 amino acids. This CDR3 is CASSERRGEGQETQYF. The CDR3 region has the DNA TGCGCCAGCAGTGAGCGTCGCGGGGAAGGTCAAGAGACCCAGTACTTC.